Each of the 15 T cell receptor beta chains below was sequenced from the same sample in a study of cytomegalovirus exposure and HLA in healthy donors. The study ran its PCR with 60 Vbeta and 13 Jbeta primers. This table comes from immunoSEQ multiplex PCR, and its TCRdb copy is limited to in-frame clones, with some not included. Among about 160,000 clones listed, approximately 80% were seen once. What was sequenced was PBMCs. The receptor source for this set is a man aged 30 to 45 in good health and CMV-seronegative.

This clone was detected once. J is TRBJ2-7 and V is TRBV11-1; TRBD2 matches 7 bases. The CDR3 spans 15 residues. Losses at the gene ends were 2 bases for V and 2 bases for J; bases not matched to a gene: 6. Germline V gene data show CDR1 as SGHAT and CDR2 as FQDESV (reference sequence). The CDR3 DNA sequence: TGTGCCAGCAGCTTATATAGCGGGCCCACCTACGAGCAGTACTTC. This encodes CASSLYSGPTYEQYF.

This chain uses TRBV7-2 with TRBJ2-2; 8 bases are a match to TRBD2. CDR1 and CDR2 (germline): SGHTA, FQGNSA. The CDR3 loop spans 15 amino acids. Losses at the gene ends were 6 bases for V and 5 bases for J; bases not matched to a gene: 8. The CDR3 sequence is CASSRAGAETGELFF. CDR3 nucleotide sequence: TGTGCCAGCAGTCGAGCGGGAGCGGAGACCGGGGAGCTGTTTTTT.

This clone occurred a few times. V gene TRBV13 combines with J gene TRBJ2-7; the D gene is possibly TRBD2 (6 bases). V shed 2 bases and J shed 6 bases, with 8 bases lying between them. Germline loops: CDR1 PRHDT, CDR2 FYEKMQ (reference sequence). The CDR3 consists of 12 residues. CDR3 region: CASSLTAGEQYF. The CDR3 region has the DNA TGTGCCAGCAGCTTAACAGCGGGCGAGCAGTACTTC.

The chain is built from TRBV6-5 and TRBJ1-4; no firm D call. V dropped 2 bases and J dropped 3 bases, with 7 bases sitting between them. Germline CDR1 reads MNHEY; CDR2 reads SVGAGI. The CDR3 runs to 14 residues. DNA of the CDR3: TGTGCCAGCAGTTACCGGGATCCTAATGAAAAACTGTTTTTT. Translated, it gives CASSYRDPNEKLFF.

V usage is TRBV2 and J usage is TRBJ2-1; D unclear. The CDR3 covers 15 residues. In germline, CDR1 is SNHLY, CDR2 FYNNEI. The V gene lost 6 bases and the J gene lost 0 bases, with 12 bases spanning the gap. CDR3 protein: CASRPQSLSYNEQFF. In DNA, the CDR3 is TGTGCCAGCAGGCCACAGTCACTCTCCTACAATGAGCAGTTCTTC.

In its sample, this clone was seen a few times. The chain recombines TRBV9 with TRBJ1-4; D gene unclear. CDR1 is SGDLS, CDR2 YYNGEE, per germline. The length of the CDR3 is 15 residues. V was shortened by 5 bases and J by 2 bases, with 13 bases between the two germline ends. The CDR3: CASSRSEGTNEKLFF. For the CDR3, the DNA is TGTGCCAGCAGTCGTAGCGAAGGGACTAATGAAAAACTGTTTTTT.

This chain uses TRBV5-4 with TRBJ1-2; a weak D match, TRBD1 (6 bases). The length of the CDR3 is 13 residues. With 5 bases removed from V and 4 bases from J, the gap between germline ends came to 12 bases. Germline V gene data show CDR1 as SGHNT and CDR2 as YYREEE (reference sequence). The CDR3 protein is CASSLQGSYGYTF. In DNA, the CDR3 is TGTGCCAGCAGTTTACAGGGTTCCTATGGCTACACCTTC.

The chain has TRBV5-6 and TRBJ2-3, with TRBD2 matching 9 bases. The CDR3 has 15 amino acids. Germline V gene sequence: CDR1 SGHDT, CDR2 YYEEEE. Germline trimming cut 3 bases from V and 1 base from J; bases unmatched to any gene: 3. Written as DNA, the CDR3 is TGTGCCAGCAGCTCCTTAGCGGGGGGCACAGATACGCAGTATTTT. Translation: CASSSLAGGTDTQYF.

CDR3 in amino acids: CASSLVGVLTF. CDR3 nucleotides: TGTGCCAGCAGCTTAGTCGGCGTCCTGACTTTC. V and J are TRBV7-2 and TRBJ2-6; D ambiguous. Germline CDR1 SGHTA, CDR2 FQGNSA. V was clipped by 1 base and J by 12 bases, with 4 bases between them. CDR3 length: 11 residues.

Worth noting for this clone: Distinct nucleotide sequences in the sample also encode this CDR3. The rearrangement links TRBV28 to TRBJ2-1, with TRBD1 matching 7 bases. The germline V gene encodes CDR1 MDHEN and CDR2 SYDVKM. V dropped 8 bases and J dropped 3; count of bases not matched to a gene: 7. The CDR3 extends over 14 amino acids. CDR3 sequence: CASRSPGGYNEQFF. The CDR3, as DNA: TGTGCCAGCCGTTCACCAGGGGGCTACAATGAGCAGTTCTTC.

The chain carries TRBV5-1 and TRBJ1-5; a weak D match, TRBD1 (6 bases). This CDR3 has 15 residues. The germline V and J ends were trimmed by 1 base and 2 bases, with 10 bases remaining between them. Germline CDR1 SGHRS, CDR2 YFSETQ. As DNA, the CDR3 is TGCGCCAGCAGCTTGACAGGGTATGGCAATCAGCCCCAGCATTTT. Its protein is CASSLTGYGNQPQHF.

CDR3 sequence (DNA): TGTGCCAGCAGCCCGGAGGCCCTCTACAATGAGCAGTTCTTC. This sequence encodes CASSPEALYNEQFF. J is TRBJ2-1 and V is TRBV6-6; TRBD2 is a possible D gene (5 bases). The CDR3 sequence is 14 residues long. V lost 6 bases, J lost 3 bases, and 12 bases lay in between. In germline, CDR1 is MNHNY, CDR2 SVGAGI (reference sequence).

CDR3 DNA: TGTGCCAGCAGTACCACAAGCTCTGGGGCCAACGTCCTGACTTTC. This translates into CASSTTSSGANVLTF. The chain combines TRBV6-5 with TRBJ2-6; D not resolved. The CDR3 is 15 residues long. V lost 5 bases, J lost 0 bases, and 8 bases lay in between. CDR1 MNHEY and CDR2 SVGAGI come from the germline V gene.

The J gene is TRBJ2-7, the V gene TRBV7-2, with D tentatively TRBD1 (5 bases). Germline CDR1 and CDR2: SGHTA and FQGNSA. The CDR3 spans 15 residues. V lost 5 bases to trimming and J lost 0 bases, with 14 bases between them. The CDR3: CASSAVPDSSYEQYF. CDR3 coding DNA: TGTGCCAGCAGCGCAGTACCAGACAGCTCCTACGAGCAGTACTTC.

This clone was found a few times. The V call is TRBV6-1, the J call TRBJ1-3; possibly TRBD1 for D (6 bases). CDR1 MNHNS and CDR2 SASEGT come from the germline V gene. The germline V and J ends were trimmed by 3 bases and 3 bases, with 12 bases remaining between them. The CDR3 sequence is 15 residues long. This chain's CDR3 is CASSDIQGFGNTIYF. In nucleotides, the CDR3 is TGTGCCAGCAGTGACATACAGGGTTTTGGAAACACCATATATTTT.